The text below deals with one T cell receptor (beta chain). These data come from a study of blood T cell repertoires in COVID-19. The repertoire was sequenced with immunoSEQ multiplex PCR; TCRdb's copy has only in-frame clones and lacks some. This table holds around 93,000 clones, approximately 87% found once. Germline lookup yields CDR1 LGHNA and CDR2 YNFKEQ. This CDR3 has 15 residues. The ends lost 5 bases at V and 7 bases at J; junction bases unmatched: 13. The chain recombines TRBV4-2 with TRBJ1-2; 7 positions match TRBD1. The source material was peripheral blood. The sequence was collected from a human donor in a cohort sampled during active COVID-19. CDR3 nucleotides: TGTGCCAGCAGCATACCTACCGACAGGGTGGGTGGCTACACCTTC. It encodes CASSIPTDRVGGYTF.